Sequencing of this T cell receptor (beta chain) was carried out in a study of blood T cell repertoires in COVID-19. Overall study context: The study drew acute and convalescent COVID-19 samples from the United States, Italy and Spain. The analysed material was cDNA or gDNA that came from T cells, B-cell-depleted T cells, or PBMCs.

The CDR3 covers 16 residues. CDR1 is LNHDA, CDR2 SQIVND, per germline (reference sequence). Trimming pared 1 base from V and 2 bases from J, leaving 12 bases between. Authors' methods: Amplifying reference gene primers gave estimates of nucleated cell counts. Some clones are missing from TCRdb's copy, which holds only in-frame ones; the method was immunoSEQ multiplex PCR. From that table come the V and J calls and clone size; the DNA was used to work out D and trimming. The data contain about 120,000 clones, around three quarters of them singletons. The V gene is TRBV19, the J gene TRBJ2-1; D may be TRBD1 (6 bases). The receptor's source is a man aged 55 to 70 with active or convalescent COVID-19. The sequencing input was peripheral blood. CDR3 sequence (DNA): TGTGCCAGTAGTATAGTTTCCAGGACAGCCTACAATGAGCAGTTCTTC. This gives the protein CASSIVSRTAYNEQFF.